This T cell receptor beta chain was sequenced during a study of CD8 T cells in ankylosing spondylitis. Findings and limits, study-wide: Ankylosing spondylitis blood seemed to carry a telltale TCR beta motif made of fewer than ten highly homologous variants. Significantly higher representation of disease-linked clones was reported for matched ankylosing spondylitis synovial fluid. Certain motif variants had earlier appeared in reactive arthritis synovial fluid and blood. Peripheral blood held disease-linked clones only at relatively low frequency, and these were CD8+.

Quantitative 5'-RACE with molecular barcodes was used to make the TCR beta libraries. MiXCR, run by TCRdb on the 5' RACE reads, gives a single entry per CDR3 protein. The profile covers 670,000 or so distinct CDR3 sequences, with under 20% appearing a single time and about 19% taken by the ten largest. Notes on this clonotype: The antigen remains undetermined.

V lost 8 bases and J lost 2, with 14 bases in between. The CDR3 is made up of 14 amino acids. CDR1 is SGHTA, CDR2 FQGTGA, per germline. The sequence was collected from a male donor with ankylosing spondylitis. This chain uses TRBV7-3 with TRBJ2-3; D unresolved. Sequenced input: blood, either unsorted or a sorted T cell fraction (not recorded which). The CDR3 reads CASSQKGPTDTQYF. CDR3 DNA: TGTGCCAGCTCCCAGAAGGGCCCCACAGATACGCAGTATTTT. Full variable domain (missing parts from reference TRBV7-3 and TRBJ2-3): GAGVSQTPSNKVTEKGKYVELRCDPISGHTALYWYRQSLGQGPEFLIYFQGTGAADDSGLPNDRFFAVRPEGSVSTLKIQRTERGDSAVYLCASSQKGPTDTQYFGPGTRLTVL.